This T cell receptor (beta chain) originates from a study of cytomegalovirus exposure and HLA in healthy donors (dated by TCRdb to the late 2010s). With regard to the full study: An earlier analysis of 587 of the donors reported 276 Gb of sequence data and roughly 100 million unique TCR beta sequences from approximately 180 million T cells. Donor age, sex, ethnicity and CMV serostatus were compiled together with the repertoire data. Because of strong linkage in the cohort, four or five DR-DQ haplotypes were treated as single units for association and clustering. In addition to the first cohort of about 650 subjects, a separate validation cohort of approximately 120 different subjects was used. All discovery cohort repertoires had been generated on a single sequencing platform. Typing coverage differed by locus: A, B, C, DRB1 and DQB1 were typed in roughly 629-630 donors, DQA1 in 522, DPA1 in approximately 610, and DPB1 in roughly 450. In a later genetic analysis, genome-wide SNP genotypes for about 60% of the 666 donors were used, and that subset was treated as a discovery cohort. Class I and class II HLA loci were covered by the typing at four-digit resolution. Rather than using new phenotypic data, the later analysis identified candidate immune exposures from TCR beta sequences and from how often those sequences occurred across donors. Among the roughly 390 genotyped donors, about 85% belonged to the genetic ancestry cluster associated with self-reported Caucasian donors. Among 300 to 500 genotyped donors of the cohort, an average of approximately 200,000 unique TCR beta nucleotide sequences was sequenced per donor, of which 15% to 20% were non-productive. To predict cytomegalovirus infection status, the study combined high-throughput TCR immunosequencing, statistical association of individual TCRs with disease status, and machine learning. To decide whether each TCR beta V gene segment behaved as functional or pseudogenic, an earlier analysis of some 600 of the donors relied on high-throughput TCR beta sequencing. Around 320 gigabases of sequencing data and tens of millions of unique TCR sequences were included in an early release covering several hundred HLA-typed donors. The study aimed to test whether cataloging public T cell receptors could reveal signatures of past pathogen exposure. The study used immunosequencing to profile the T cell repertoires of several hundred subjects and linked those repertoires to cytomegalovirus serostatus. A later analysis re-examined previously published TCR beta repertoires from more than 650 donors and added high-resolution HLA genotyping to investigate patterns of TCR occurrence. Study-level results and caveats: In vitro tests confirmed that a few of the cytomegalovirus-associated TCR beta chains recognize cytomegalovirus antigens. Immune exposure information for the cohort was limited to CMV serostatus. A total of fewer than 200 TCR beta chains were listed by the study as associated with cytomegalovirus. In both the original and validation cohorts, the classifier was reported to diagnose cytomegalovirus status with high specificity and sensitivity. Specific HLA alleles were associated with roughly 16,000 TCR beta sequences at a false discovery rate of 0.05 in a later analysis. HLA typing was unavailable for some donors at each locus, so association tests used only the typed subset. Several of the top co-occurrence clusters appeared to be linked to parvovirus B19, influenza, CMV and Epstein-Barr virus, according to a later analysis. In a later analysis, TCR association rates were found to vary across HLA loci, with the most associated TCRs seen for DRB1 alleles and the fewest for HLA-C alleles. Linkage disequilibrium might explain the correlated functional status among segregating V segments, but an unknown experimental factor could not be ruled out. Roughly uniform sequencing depth across donors was assumed in presence/absence analyses, although this assumption may not hold. A later genetic analysis associated a missense DCLRE1C variant with V-gene and J-gene trimming of TCR beta chains, and an independent cohort replicated the association. The authors suggested that the approach could potentially be extended to other disease states and immunological phenotypes. In an earlier analysis of fewer than 700 of the donors, most TCR beta V segments appeared in productive rearrangements about 87% or about 30% of the time, broadly matching IMGT annotations. The 87-base-pair reads could not distinguish some IMGT-functional V segments, including TRBV6-2 and TRBV6-3, so those segments were excluded. Because counts were too low, seventeen rarely observed V segments, including chromosome 9 orphons, were excluded from the earlier analysis of 587 of the donors. According to a later analysis, most CMV-associated TCR beta chains appeared to be HLA-restricted, and the HLA associations seemed to be driven largely by CMV exposure. According to a later genetic analysis, donors in an Asian-associated ancestry cluster had fewer N-insertions in productive TCRs than the approximately 630-donor mean. A later analysis found that HLA-associated TCR beta chains were more clonally expanded and had lower generation probabilities than equally common non-associated chains. When HLA alleles, especially DR and DQ, strongly co-occurred, attributing TCR associations to individual alleles was difficult. Most TCR sequences were seen in very few donors, while some public TCRs were found in many individuals. A further reported finding was that TCR beta sequences accurately predicted the HLA-A and HLA-B alleles for most subjects in the first cohort. The sequencing pipeline was judged likely to have produced a cluster of highly shared sequence variants as a technical artifact. Only TCR beta chains were sequenced in this cohort, and the absence of alpha or paired-chain data limited detectable features.

The cohort comprised some 730 healthy bone marrow donors. At the time of sampling, every cohort member was nominally healthy, though immune exposures that went unrecorded were likely present. The donor was CMV seronegative and belonged to the group of around 400 seronegative cohort members. A peripheral blood sample was collected from each donor, and TCR beta sequencing was performed on peripheral blood mononuclear cells. Genomic DNA was extracted from the blood cell samples with the Qiagen DNeasy Blood Extraction Kit. Concerning this clone itself: Its antigen is not yet known. No clone much larger than this one lies a single base away; base qualities are absent.

Including cysteine and phenylalanine, the CDR3 has 13 amino acids. Only CDR3 DNA remains: 39 bases, in frame from the first base. V ends up 5 bases short and J 9 bases short, with an unmatched junction base count of 7. According to the germline V gene (reference sequence), CDR1 reads SGHNT and CDR2 reads YYREEE. The library was obtained by the immunoSEQ multiplex PCR assay. A mixture of 60 forward primers for TCR Vbeta segments and 13 reverse primers for TCR Jbeta segments was used in the multiplex PCR. The CDR3 region of rearranged TCR beta genes was amplified from genomic DNA by a multiplex PCR assay. The Illumina HiSeq System was used to sequence the amplified TCR beta libraries as 87-base-pair reads. The authors' pipeline ran thus. Across the 670 or so repertoires, a later analysis counted roughly 77 million unique TCR beta chains, around 11 million of which were shared by at least two donors. Raw reads were error-corrected and collapsed into unique sequences by a nearest-neighbor algorithm in which closely related sequences were merged to remove PCR and sequencing errors. V, D and J gene segments were assigned by aligning CDR3 sequences to IMGT reference sequences. For a sequence to be retained, a match of at least six nucleotides was required to both a V gene segment and a J gene segment. A rearrangement was called productive if the CDR3 had no stop codons and remained in frame with V and J, and every other rearrangement was called non-productive. CDR3 was defined according to IMGT convention as the region running from the second conserved V-encoded cysteine to the conserved J-encoded phenylalanine. In an earlier analysis of some 550 of the donors, sequences lacking an unambiguous match to a single V gene segment were excluded. An earlier analysis of under 750 of the donors called V segments functional above 56.7% productive rearrangements and segregating when the between-donor standard deviation exceeded 5%. A statistical classification framework was built to diagnose cytomegalovirus status from the catalog of TCR beta chain sequences. A later analysis assigned V and J genes by comparing TCR nucleotide sequences with IMGT/GENE-DB human TR gene sequences. A later analysis assigned CDR3 sequences and most-parsimonious VDJ recombination scenarios with the TCRdist pipeline. In a later analysis, each TCR beta chain was defined by its CDR3 amino acid sequence together with its V-gene family, and reads lacking a unique V-gene family were excluded. In a later analysis, around 600 highly shared, low-generation-probability nucleotide sequences were removed to address suspected cross-contamination and a sequencing artifact. In a later analysis, a clonal expansion index for each public chain was calculated from normalized within-repertoire ranks of inferred template counts. Generation probabilities in a later analysis came from a VDJ recombination model fitted to out-of-frame rearrangements, and those results were checked against IGoR. In a later analysis, TCR-TCR, TCR-HLA and TCR-CMV co-occurrence was scored with hypergeometric tests, and a repertoire-size bias correction was applied to TCR pairs. In a later analysis, false discovery rates were estimated by permuting HLA or CMV assignments 20 times. In a later analysis, co-occurring TCRs were grouped with DBSCAN, and TCRdist sequence similarity was added when clustering was performed within HLA-allele-positive subsets. Co-occurrence clustering excluded repertoires with fewer than 30,000 or more than 120,000 public chains, plus five with anomalous nucleotide sharing. TCRdb holds this immuneACCESS table with in-frame rearrangements only. Some clones are missing; in checked studies, unresolved V genes explain under half, and the rest has no known cause. V, J and clone size derive from that table, while D and trimming were established from the DNA sequence. Present in this sample are under 80,000 clones, 70% to 75% of which were seen just once. Jointly, the top ten make up under 7% of the sample.

The material sequenced was PBMCs. The sequence came from a woman aged 25-40 years in good health and CMV-seronegative. In this chain, TRBV5-4 is recombined with TRBJ2-1, and TRBD2 matches 8 of the central bases. The CDR3 protein is CASRAGLECEQFF. The base sequence is TGTGCCAGCAGGGCGGGACTAGAGTGTGAGCAGTTCTTC.